The clone carrying this TCR beta chain showed up just a few times. Antigen: not known. This specimen belongs to a study of T cells after yellow fever vaccination. Study results and caveats: FACS-sorted repertoires could harbor abundant contaminating bulk-population clonotypes. Clonotypes appearing in both CD4 and CD8 compartments existed, and their share was small. Most primary-vaccination clones recurred post-booster (roughly 97% CD4, around 86% CD8).

V lost 3 bases and J lost 6, with 16 bases in between. There are 15 residues in the CDR3. Germline-derived CDR1 and CDR2 are MNHEY and SVGAGI. Template switching by 5'RACE produced TCR cDNA, adding a universal primer site and UMIs. TCRdb reprocessed the 5' RACE reads via MiXCR and lists one record per CDR3 protein. The sample comprises nearly 550,000 distinct CDR3 sequences, less than 20% of which are singletons, and roughly an eighth rests with the top ten. The source of this sequence is a man aged 25 to 40 who received the YFV17D yellow fever vaccine. The genes are TRBV6-5 and TRBJ2-3; tentatively, D is TRBD2 (5 bases). Material: PBMCs, obtained 15 days after the yellow fever booster vaccination. The CDR3: CASSYGGARRDTQYF. The CDR3 bases are TGTGCCAGCAGTTATGGAGGCGCTAGAAGGGATACGCAGTATTTT.